These T cell receptor beta chains were read from a single sample in a study of T-cell memory formation after mild COVID-19. MiXCR was run by TCRdb on the 5' RACE reads, yielding one entry per CDR3 protein. This sample has about 200,000 distinct CDR3 sequences; more than 8% occur once, and the top ten carry 3.5% to 4%. Sequencing used PBMCs or a T cell subset sorted from them (not recorded which). These receptors came from a man aged 18 to 35 who had mild COVID-19 (a few samples of this study predate the infection). Cell type and time point are not known. The CDR3 runs from the conserved cysteine through the conserved F or W. A D gene is named only where the DNA matches it firmly. A row's size may be missing; if present it is once, few, many or a size class.

>NA|few|TRBV7-2|TRBJ2-5
CASSFRSAQETQYF
TGTGCCAGCAGCTTCAGGTCTGCCCAAGAGACCCAGTACTTC
>TRBD2|few|TRBV3-1|TRBJ2-1
CASSQGASGGYNEQFF
TGTGCCAGCAGCCAAGGGGCTAGCGGGGGATACAATGAGCAGTTCTTC
>TRBD2|many|TRBV29-1|TRBJ2-7
CSVRTGLAAHEQYF
TGCAGCGTTCGAACGGGACTAGCGGCCCACGAGCAGTACTTC
>NA|NA|TRBV6-5|TRBJ1-4
CASTKGPSGDEKLFF
TGTGCCAGCACCAAAGGGCCGTCCGGGGATGAAAAACTGTTTTTT
>NA|many|TRBV7-2|TRBJ2-4
CASSPDSNIQYF
TGTGCCAGCAGCCCGGACAGTAACATTCAGTACTTC
>NA|many|TRBV12-3/TRBV12-4|TRBJ1-1
CASSPTRGEAFF
TGTGCCAGCAGCCCAACCAGGGGTGAAGCTTTCTTT
>TRBD2|NA|TRBV5-1|TRBJ2-5
CASRQSGGPVQETQYF
TGCGCCAGCAGACAGAGCGGGGGGCCTGTCCAAGAGACCCAGTACTTC
>TRBD1|NA|TRBV5-1|TRBJ1-1
CASSLGTGNEAFF
TGCGCCAGCAGCTTGGGGACAGGGAATGAAGCTTTCTTT
>NA|NA|TRBV9|TRBJ2-5
CASSAHPEGRTQYF
TGTGCCAGCAGCGCACACCCAGAGGGGAGGACCCAGTACTTC
>NA|many|TRBV10-1|TRBJ2-7
CASSETGDFPRGSYEQYF
TGCGCCAGCAGTGAGACGGGGGACTTTCCTAGGGGTTCCTACGAGCAGTACTTC
>TRBD1|few|TRBV12-3/TRBV12-4|TRBJ2-3
CATDRGRTQYF
TGTGCCACGGACAGGGGACGGACGCAGTATTTT
>TRBD2|NA|TRBV20-1|TRBJ2-3
CSAGVGGFRTDTQYF
TGCAGTGCCGGGGTCGGGGGGTTTAGAACAGATACGCAGTATTTT
>NA|many|TRBV6-6|TRBJ1-1
CASSRLQGGDTEAFF
TGTGCCAGCAGCCGACTACAGGGTGGGGACACTGAAGCTTTCTTT
>TRBD1|NA|TRBV11-1|TRBJ2-7
CASSLDRVGYEQYF
TGTGCCAGCAGCCTGGACAGGGTAGGCTACGAGCAGTACTTC
>TRBD1|few|TRBV6-2/TRBV6-3|TRBJ2-2
CASSLQGAKNTGELFF
TGTGCCAGCAGCCTCCAGGGGGCGAAGAACACCGGGGAGCTGTTTTTT
>NA|few|TRBV12-3/TRBV12-4|TRBJ2-3
CASTIQVNTDTQYF
TGTGCCAGCACCATACAGGTTAACACAGATACGCAGTATTTT
>TRBD1|few|TRBV6-2/TRBV6-3|TRBJ1-6
CASSPGQGYSPLHF
TGTGCCAGCAGTCCCGGACAGGGGTATTCACCCCTCCACTTT
>NA|few|TRBV20-1|TRBJ2-2
CSARQGGPGTGELFF
TGCAGTGCTAGACAGGGGGGTCCTGGCACCGGGGAGCTGTTTTTT
>NA|NA|TRBV9|TRBJ1-2
CASSVGENYGYTF
TGTGCCAGCAGCGTAGGGGAAAACTATGGCTACACCTTC
>TRBD1|many|TRBV9|TRBJ2-3
CASSGTGNTDTQYF
TGTGCCAGCAGCGGGACAGGGAACACAGATACGCAGTATTTT
>TRBD2|few|TRBV7-2|TRBJ2-6
CASSLVAGGSNVLTF
TGTGCCAGCAGCTTAGTGGCGGGGGGGTCCAACGTCCTGACTTTC
>TRBD2|few|TRBV10-3|TRBJ2-3
CAISGNSGSPTDTQYF
TGTGCCATCAGTGGGAATAGCGGGTCCCCTACAGATACGCAGTATTTT
>TRBD1|few|TRBV28|TRBJ1-5
CASTLGDRENQPQHF
TGTGCCAGCACCCTGGGGGACAGGGAGAATCAGCCCCAGCATTTT
>NA|NA|TRBV7-9|TRBJ1-3
CASSLRDISSGNTIYF
TGTGCCAGCAGCCTACGGGACATTAGCTCTGGAAACACCATATATTTT
>TRBD2|NA|TRBV5-4|TRBJ2-3
CASSRSGGATDTQYF
TGTGCCAGCAGCCGGAGCGGGGGGGCCACAGATACGCAGTATTTT
>NA|NA|TRBV7-2|TRBJ2-3
CASRTRESTDTQYF
TGTGCCAGCAGGACCAGGGAAAGCACAGATACGCAGTATTTT
>NA|few|TRBV11-2|TRBJ1-5
CASSSGDYNQPQHF
TGTGCCAGCAGTTCAGGGGACTACAATCAGCCCCAGCATTTT
>NA|few|TRBV2|TRBJ1-5
CASSQRGLGNQPQHF
TGTGCCAGCAGCCAGCGGGGGCTGGGCAATCAGCCCCAGCATTTT
>TRBD2|NA|TRBV6-2/TRBV6-3|TRBJ2-1
CASTGGGARFDEQFF
TGTGCCAGCACCGGGGGGGGGGCCCGCTTCGATGAGCAGTTCTTC
>NA|few|TRBV5-1|TRBJ2-3
CASSLDLAGRYLPGSTDTQYF
TGCGCCAGCAGCTTGGATTTGGCAGGGAGGTACCTCCCCGGTAGCACAGATACGCAGTATTTT
>NA|NA|TRBV30|TRBJ1-2
CAWSGEYGYTF
TGTGCCTGGAGCGGGGAATATGGCTACACCTTC
>NA|NA|TRBV7-8|TRBJ1-3
CASSLAQGGGGGNTIYF
TGTGCCAGCAGCTTAGCGCAGGGCGGGGGTGGTGGAAACACCATATATTTT
>NA|NA|TRBV12-3/TRBV12-4|TRBJ2-3
CASSLDYLTDTQYF
TGTGCCAGCAGTTTAGACTACTTAACAGATACGCAGTATTTT
>TRBD1|few|TRBV2|TRBJ2-6
CASTGTGGRTGANVLTF
TGTGCCAGCACCGGGACAGGGGGTAGGACTGGGGCCAACGTCCTGACTTTC
>NA|few|TRBV25-1|TRBJ1-4
CASSDPGGGEKLFF
TGTGCCAGCAGTGATCCCGGGGGTGGTGAAAAACTGTTTTTT
>NA|many|TRBV7-3|TRBJ2-2
CASSFHGQNTGELFF
TGTGCCAGCAGCTTTCACGGACAGAACACCGGGGAGCTGTTTTTT
>NA|few|TRBV3-1|TRBJ2-3
CASSSSSDTQYF
TGTGCCAGCAGCTCAAGTTCAGATACGCAGTATTTT
>TRBD1|NA|TRBV5-1|TRBJ1-1
CASRSGTARLNTEAFF
TGCGCCAGCAGGTCAGGGACAGCCAGGTTGAACACTGAAGCTTTCTTT
>NA|many|TRBV4-2|TRBJ1-5
CASSQDTRSPQHF
TGTGCCAGCAGCCAAGATACCAGATCGCCCCAGCATTTT
>NA|few|TRBV19|TRBJ1-1
CASSAGPAKNTEAFF
TGTGCCAGTAGTGCGGGCCCTGCTAAGAACACTGAAGCTTTCTTT
>NA|few|TRBV7-2|TRBJ1-1
CASSPSQVEAFF
TGTGCCAGCAGCCCCAGCCAGGTTGAAGCTTTCTTT
>TRBD1|NA|TRBV5-4|TRBJ2-5
CASSLWGQGRQTQYF
TGTGCCAGCAGCTTGTGGGGACAGGGTCGGCAGACCCAGTACTTC
>NA|NA|TRBV5-1|TRBJ1-6
CASTGDSSYNSPLHF
TGCGCCAGCACCGGAGATAGCTCCTATAATTCACCCCTCCACTTT
>NA|few|TRBV5-1|TRBJ1-1
CASTVVGGTNTEAFF
TGCGCCAGCACCGTGGTGGGAGGGACGAACACTGAAGCTTTCTTT